A few counts support the clone carrying this T cell receptor beta chain. Antigen unknown. The repertoire was sequenced with immunoSEQ multiplex PCR; TCRdb's copy has only in-frame clones and lacks some. The table includes under 85,000 clones, 94% detected once. The data stem from a study of OX40 agonist ivuxolimab in advanced cancers. Study details: Patients took ivuxolimab, an agonistic anti-OX40 (CD134) antibody. Study findings and constraints: At 0.1 to 3.0 mg/kg, clonal expansion of CD4+ and CD8+ blood T cells had occurred by week 6.

This material consisted of CD4+ or CD8+ T cells sorted from blood, taken in a trial of the OX40 agonist ivuxolimab. The receptor's source is an adult with an advanced solid tumor such as melanoma, head and neck, liver or kidney cancer.

CDR3 sequence reads: CASSKEGSGSSYNEQFF. In DNA, the CDR3 is TGTGCCAGCAGCAAAGAGGGTAGCGGGAGCTCCTACAATGAGCAGTTCTTC. The gene calls are TRBV21-1 and TRBJ2-1; the tabulated D call, TRBD2, remains unverified against the DNA. TRBV21-1 has pseudogene status. This CDR3 spans 17 amino acids.